This TCR beta chain was captured by sequencing in a study of blood T cell repertoires in COVID-19. The overall study: From the United States, Italy and Spain came samples of acute and convalescent COVID-19. The cDNA or gDNA used as material had been derived from T cells, B-cell-depleted T cells, or PBMCs.

In the original analysis: Reference gene primer amplification yielded estimated nucleated cell counts. Sequenced by immunoSEQ multiplex PCR; TCRdb stores in-frame clones only, minus some. The D gene and trimming were derived from the DNA, and the V and J assignments and clone size from that table. Here the sample spans about 150,000 clones, roughly 85% being singletons. Only one count was recorded for this clone. CDR1 is MDHEN, CDR2 SYDVKM, per germline. Trimming stripped 3 bases from V and 2 bases from J, with 8 bases between. This CDR3 is built from 13 residues. This TCR came from a man in his 70s with acute or convalescent COVID-19. Input material: peripheral blood. This chain uses TRBV28 with TRBJ2-7; D remains ambiguous. This CDR3 is CASSFLDPYEQYF. The CDR3 region has the DNA TGTGCCAGCAGTTTCCTAGACCCCTACGAGCAGTACTTC.